Following are 10 T cell receptor beta chains from one sample sequenced in a study of cytomegalovirus exposure and HLA in healthy donors. The PCR made use of 60 Vbeta and 13 Jbeta primers. Sequenced by immunoSEQ multiplex PCR; TCRdb stores in-frame clones only, minus some. In all, the sample yields around 120,000 clones. Sequenced: PBMCs. Receptors were obtained from a man between 50 and 59 years old in good health and CMV-seronegative.

The chain recombines TRBV7-6 with TRBJ2-7, with D perhaps matching TRBD1 (6 bases). V lost 5 bases to trimming and J lost 2 bases, with 13 bases between them. The germline CDR1 and CDR2 sequences are SGHVS and FNYEAQ. The CDR3 has 14 amino acids. This CDR3 reads CASSPWTDTYEQYF. CDR3 coding DNA: TGTGCCAGCAGCCCGTGGACAGATACCTACGAGCAGTACTTC.

The chain has TRBV7-2 and TRBJ2-3, with D maybe TRBD1 (6 bases). The CDR3 spans 14 residues. CDR1 is SGHTA, CDR2 FQGNSA, per germline. V lost 5 bases and J 7 bases, leaving 16 bases between the germline ends. CDR3 in amino acids: CASSPTRGMNTQYF. DNA for the CDR3: TGTGCCAGCAGCCCAACGAGGGGGATGAATACGCAGTATTTT.

The genes are TRBV10-3 and TRBJ1-1, with 9 bases matching TRBD1. The trim removed 6 bases at V and 6 bases at J, leaving 2 bases unmatched. Germline assignment: CDR1 ENHRY and CDR2 SYGVKD. The length of the CDR3 is 12 residues. The CDR3 nucleotides are TGTGCCATCAGGGGACAGGGCCCTGAAGCTTTCTTT. Translating gives CAIRGQGPEAFF.

The chain links TRBV5-4 to TRBJ1-5, with 8 bases matching TRBD1. CDR3 size: 15 residues. The trim removed 0 bases at V and 7 bases at J, leaving 6 bases unmatched. Looked up from germline, CDR1 is SGHNT and CDR2 is YYREEE (reference sequence). CDR3 nucleotide sequence: TGTGCCAGCAGCTTGGGGACAGGGAGAGGACAGCCCCAGCATTTT. This codes for CASSLGTGRGQPQHF.

The rearrangement links TRBV27 to TRBJ1-5, with D possibly being TRBD1 (6 bases). CDR3 length: 13 residues. V lost 6 bases, J lost 7 bases, and 13 bases lay in between. From germline, CDR1 is MNHEY and CDR2 SMNVEV (reference sequence). The CDR3 DNA reads TGTGCCAGCAGCAGGGGTCAGGGACAGCCCCAGCATTTT. It is translated as CASSRGQGQPQHF.

J is TRBJ2-6 and V is TRBV5-6, with D possibly TRBD2 on 5 matching bases. The germline V and J ends were trimmed by 4 bases and 3 bases, with 17 bases remaining between them. The CDR3 spans 17 residues. Per the germline V gene, CDR1 is SGHDT and CDR2 is YYEEEE. CDR3: CASSPAERKSGANVLTF. The CDR3 DNA reads as TGTGCCAGCAGCCCAGCGGAGCGAAAAAGTGGGGCCAACGTCCTGACTTTC.

The J gene is TRBJ2-3, the V gene TRBV13; the match to TRBD1 covers 11 bases. This CDR3 has 14 residues. The germline gives CDR1 PRHDT, CDR2 FYEKMQ (reference sequence). Trimming cost V 4 bases and J 3 bases; bases outside gene matches: 0. The chain's CDR3 is CASSWDRGTDTQYF. Here the CDR3 DNA reads TGTGCCAGCAGCTGGGACAGGGGGACAGATACGCAGTATTTT.

V gene TRBV12-5 combines with J gene TRBJ1-5; 10 nucleotides align to TRBD1. V shed 1 base, J shed 4 bases, and the junction held 4 bases outside the gene matches. Germline values: CDR1 LGHNT, CDR2 FRNRAP. The CDR3 totals 16 residues. DNA of the CDR3: TGTGCTAGTGGTTTGGGACAGGGGGCGCGGAATCAGCCCCAGCATTTT. It codes for CASGLGQGARNQPQHF.

This chain uses TRBV7-9 with TRBJ1-2, with unresolved D. Trimming removed 6 bases at V and 8 bases at J, with 13 bases between. The length of the CDR3 is 12 residues. CDR1 is SEHNR and CDR2 is FQNEAQ in the germline V gene (reference sequence). CDR3 in amino acids: CASSSVLAGYTF. In DNA form, the CDR3 reads TGTGCCAGCAGTTCCGTCCTAGCCGGCTACACCTTC.

This clone ranks as medium-sized (0.01 to 0.1%) in terms of frequency. This sample includes further DNA sequences coding for the same CDR3. The rearrangement uses TRBV6-5 and TRBJ2-5; 9 bases agree with TRBD1. Trimming took 6 bases from V and 7 from J; bases not matched to a gene: 12. The germline CDR1 and CDR2 sequences are MNHEY and SVGAGI. The CDR3 sequence is 15 residues long. CDR3 amino acids: CASRQGQGGFRTQYF. CDR3 bases: TGTGCCAGCAGGCAGGGACAGGGAGGTTTTCGGACCCAGTACTTC.